The present T cell receptor beta chain was sequenced within a study of radiotherapy plus CTLA-4 blockade in lung cancer. Study-wide results and limits: TCR clones originating in tumors grew in number in blood after radiotherapy plus ipilimumab.

CDR1 is SGHRS, CDR2 YFSETQ, per germline. Trimming cost V 4 bases and J 3 bases, with 11 bases left between them. The CDR3 is made up of 15 amino acids. A note on this clone: Its antigen remains unknown.

Profiled with immunoSEQ multiplex PCR; TCRdb holds only in-frame clones, not every one. This table has about 62,000 clones, 77% appearing once. The chain recombines TRBV5-1 with TRBJ2-6; D is unclear. Material: peripheral blood, obtained from a patient treated with radiotherapy plus ipilimumab. The clonotype originates from a human donor with non-small cell lung cancer who had a complete response to radiotherapy plus ipilimumab. In DNA form, the CDR3 reads TGCGCCAGCAGCCCGGGTGTAAGTGGGGCCAACGTCCTGACTTTC. As protein: CASSPGVSGANVLTF.